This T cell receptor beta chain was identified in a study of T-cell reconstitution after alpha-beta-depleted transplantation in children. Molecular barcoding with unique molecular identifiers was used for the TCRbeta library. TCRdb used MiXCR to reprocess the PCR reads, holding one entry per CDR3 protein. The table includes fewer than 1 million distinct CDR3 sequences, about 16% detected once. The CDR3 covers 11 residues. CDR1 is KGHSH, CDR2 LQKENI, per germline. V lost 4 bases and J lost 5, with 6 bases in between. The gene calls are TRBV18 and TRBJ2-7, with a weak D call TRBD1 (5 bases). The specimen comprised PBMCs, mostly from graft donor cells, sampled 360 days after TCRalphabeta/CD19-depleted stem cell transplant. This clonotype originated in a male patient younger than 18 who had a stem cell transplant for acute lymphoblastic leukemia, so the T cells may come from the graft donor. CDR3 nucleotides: TGTGCCAGCTCACGACAGAACGAGCAGTACTTC. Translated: CASSRQNEQYF.